This is a list of T cell receptor beta chains from one sample in a study of T cells after yellow fever vaccination. TCRdb passed the 5' RACE reads through MiXCR, listing each CDR3 protein once. The sample includes 200,000 to 300,000 distinct CDR3 sequences, over 10% of them seen just once. The sequencing here drew on CD4+ T cells sorted from PBMCs, taken 45 days after the yellow fever booster vaccination. Receptors originate from a young man who received the YFV17D yellow fever vaccine. CDR3s include the opening cysteine and the closing phenylalanine or tryptophan. Each record gives: D gene, clone size, V gene, CDR3 protein. D genes are given only for firm matches. Expanded clones get a size class; other rows say once, few or many, or leave the size out.

>-|few|TRBV5-1
CASSLGGPHNEQFF
>-|-|TRBV7-2
CASSPLSIQFF
>TRBD2|few|TRBV29-1
CSVGLAGVGNIQYF
>-|few|TRBV14
CASSLNTLYSPLHF
>TRBD1|-|TRBV7-2
CASSWDRNYGYTF
>TRBD1|-|TRBV2
CASSRFRGPGENIQYF
>-|-|TRBV7-9
CASSLSSGIGSYNEQFF
>-|-|TRBV6-5
CASSYSRGANEKLFF
>-|-|TRBV7-2
CASSLAGKLTGELFF
>-|-|TRBV6-2/TRBV6-3
CASSFNSKIGGRINRPQHF
>-|many|TRBV7-2
CASSLAVTGIDTQYF
>TRBD2|-|TRBV11-2
CASSWTGTRKERRDTQYF
>-|many|TRBV6-5
CASLANTGELFF
>TRBD1|few|TRBV27
CASSLGQVGEKLFF
>-|few|TRBV25-1
CASSQARGQRGETQYF
>-|few|TRBV5-1
CASSSEGHEQYF
>-|few|TRBV5-6
CASSLEGQKPQYF
>-|-|TRBV5-1
CASSLGAGGFQETQYF
>TRBD2|-|TRBV7-2
CASSLMISGSGKFF
>-|-|TRBV6-1
CASRPQQLAGYEQYF
>TRBD2|-|TRBV20-1
CSAPPPASGYEQYF
>-|-|TRBV18
CASSPVSTGELFF
>-|-|TRBV7-3
CASSPENTGELFF
>-|few|TRBV25-1
CASSEFLGAYEQYF
>TRBD1|-|TRBV12-3/TRBV12-4
CASSTTGTGGETQYF
>-|few|TRBV20-1
CSAFNGASYGYTF
>TRBD1|few|TRBV5-1
CASSGPTGGSEDTQYF
>-|few|TRBV18
CASSPLTGGNEQFF
>-|-|TRBV7-2
CASSFFDRSGEQFF
>TRBD2|few|TRBV6-5
CASSYGTRSYEQYF
>TRBD1|few|TRBV6-5
CASSYSIGVGQANTEAFF
>TRBD2|many|TRBV10-3
CATTVAGYNEQFF
>TRBD1|few|TRBV6-2/TRBV6-3
CASSQPGQGNEKLFF
>TRBD1|-|TRBV5-1
CASSSTGGDYEQYF
>-|-|TRBV6-1
CASSQRSRGRRSNGYTF
>TRBD1|few|TRBV5-1
CASSSGQELDEQYF
>TRBD1|-|TRBV24-1
CATSDGRDRIQETQYF
>TRBD2|many|TRBV6-5
CASTTGTTTGANVLTF
>-|many|TRBV14
CASSQARAQKWNEQFF